This T cell receptor (beta chain) emerged from a study of CD8 T cells in ankylosing spondylitis. TCRdb called the 5' RACE reads again in MiXCR, with one record for every CDR3 protein. The data contain 200,000 to 300,000 distinct CDR3 sequences, approximately 10% of them seen just once; the ten biggest clones take up less than 3%. With 0 bases clipped from V and 6 bases from J, the junction kept 17 bases outside the gene matches. The CDR3 is 19 amino acids. Germline CDR1 is SGDLS and CDR2 is YYNGEE. The chain has TRBV9 and TRBJ2-3, with 9 nucleotides matching TRBD1. Specimen: blood, either unsorted or a sorted T cell fraction (not recorded which). The TCR sequence derives from a male donor with ankylosing spondylitis or in good health (not recorded which). This CDR3 reads CASSVALPHRDRVGDTQYF. CDR3 nucleotide sequence: TGTGCCAGCAGCGTAGCTCTCCCCCACCGGGACAGGGTAGGGGATACGCAGTATTTT.